This T cell receptor (beta chain) was identified during a study of shared clonotypes between healthy human individuals. The germline gives CDR1 SGHDN, CDR2 FVKESK. The CDR3 is made up of 11 amino acids. Deletions cut 2 bases from V and 7 bases from J, with 5 bases between. It was 150 to 250 ng DNA, around 33,000 T cell genomes, that sorted-subset replicate PCRs used. In the original processing: ImmunoSEQ output held junction-only sequences without quality scores, so filtering differed. TCRdb's copy holds only in-frame clones and misses some; the assay was immunoSEQ multiplex PCR. The DNA gave D and trimming, while V, J and clone size come from that table. This sample has around 1.4 million clones, with around 98.5% found just once.

Sequences were obtained from naive CD4+ T cells sorted from blood. Subset described: CD45RA+ positively selected. The chain carries TRBV14 and TRBJ2-5, with D hard to call. The sequence derives from a man aged 25 to 45 in good health. CDR3 coding DNA: TGTGCCAGCAGCCAACGTGGGACCCAGTACTTC. It is translated as CASSQRGTQYF.